The present T cell receptor beta chain was sequenced within a study of T cell repertoires in cytomegalovirus infection (dated by TCRdb to about 2019). A note on the overall study: Alongside well-studied HLA-B-restricted epitopes, the peptide stimulations were aimed at recently identified HLA-C-restricted CMV epitopes, whose presentation resists viral immunomodulation. Because public TCR beta signatures pointed to carriage of CMV infection together with the matching HLA type, the HLA type of each donor mattered for the analysis. Broad study findings and their caveats: In the ex vivo response, HLA-C-restricted CMV-specific TCR beta clonotypes were dominant, and in two of eight donors the single most frequent clonotype came from this HLA-C-restricted group. In both this cohort and an independent approximately 370-donor cohort, the cumulative frequency of public TCR beta family members distinguished carriers of CMV infection plus the relevant HLA type.

According to the germline V gene (reference sequence), CDR1 reads SEHNR and CDR2 reads FQNEAQ. Clipping removes 7 bases from V and 2 bases from J, with 3 as the unmatched junction base count. The CDR3 runs 15 amino acids, cysteine and phenylalanine included. Just the 45-base CDR3 DNA is kept, in frame starting at base 1. Sequencer: Illumina HiSeq 1500. TCRdb passed the public sequencing reads through fastp at Q25 and MiXCR, retaining productive beta sequences. Rows merge per CDR3 protein into single entries with the most common DNA and genes. Present in this sample are under 850,000 distinct CDR3 sequences, around 30% of which were seen just once. The ten largest clones add up to 15% to 20% of the sample. Notes on this clonotype: Its antigen is not yet known. No per-base quality is available; no much larger clone lies one base away.

The meaning of the sample's treatment or condition label: in vitro stimulation with specific CMV peptide epitopes to enrich CMV-specific T cells. The sequence joins TRBV7-9 to TRBJ2-1; TRBD2 lines up with 12 middle nucleotides. The clonotype was recovered from a human donor in good health (CMV status not recorded). Some clones in this sample may be carry-over from other donors' samples. This specimen was cultured PBMCs, taken from culture after CMV antigen stimulation. CDR3 loop: CASIASGGAYNEQFF. The nucleotides read TGTGCCAGCATCGCTAGCGGGGGGGCCTACAATGAGCAGTTCTTC.